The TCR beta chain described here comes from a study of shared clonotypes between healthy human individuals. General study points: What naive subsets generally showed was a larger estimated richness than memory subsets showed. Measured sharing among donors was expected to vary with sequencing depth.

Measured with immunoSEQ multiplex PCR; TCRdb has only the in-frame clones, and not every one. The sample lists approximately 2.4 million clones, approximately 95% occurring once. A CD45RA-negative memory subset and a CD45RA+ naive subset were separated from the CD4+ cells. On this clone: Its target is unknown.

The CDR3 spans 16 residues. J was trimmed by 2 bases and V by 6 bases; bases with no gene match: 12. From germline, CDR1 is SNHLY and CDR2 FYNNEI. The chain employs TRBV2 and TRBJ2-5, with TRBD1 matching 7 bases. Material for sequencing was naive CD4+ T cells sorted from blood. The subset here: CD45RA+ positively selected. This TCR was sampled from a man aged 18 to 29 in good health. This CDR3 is CASSYRIWDSQETQYF. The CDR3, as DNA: TGTGCCAGCAGCTACAGAATTTGGGACAGTCAAGAGACCCAGTACTTC. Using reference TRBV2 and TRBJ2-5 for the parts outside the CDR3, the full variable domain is EPEVTQTPSHQVTQMGQEVILRCVPISNHLYFYWYRQILGQKVEFLVSFYNNEISEKSEIFDDQFSVERPDGSNFTLKIRSTKLEDSAMYFCASSYRIWDSQETQYFGPGTRLLVL.